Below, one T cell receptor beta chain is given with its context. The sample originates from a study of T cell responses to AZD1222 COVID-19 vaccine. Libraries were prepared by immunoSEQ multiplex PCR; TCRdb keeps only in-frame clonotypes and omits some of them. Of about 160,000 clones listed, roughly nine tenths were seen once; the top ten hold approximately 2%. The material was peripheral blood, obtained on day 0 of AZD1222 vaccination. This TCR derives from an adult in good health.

CDR3 in amino acids: CASSIAFQRERWEQFF. CDR3 coding DNA: TGTGCCAGTAGTATAGCCTTCCAGCGGGAGCGGTGGGAGCAGTTCTTC. This chain joins TRBV19 and TRBJ2-1; 8 positions match TRBD2. CDR3 length: 16 amino acids. CDR1 LNHDA and CDR2 SQIVND come from the germline V gene (reference sequence). V lost 1 base and J lost 10; bases outside the gene matches: 12.